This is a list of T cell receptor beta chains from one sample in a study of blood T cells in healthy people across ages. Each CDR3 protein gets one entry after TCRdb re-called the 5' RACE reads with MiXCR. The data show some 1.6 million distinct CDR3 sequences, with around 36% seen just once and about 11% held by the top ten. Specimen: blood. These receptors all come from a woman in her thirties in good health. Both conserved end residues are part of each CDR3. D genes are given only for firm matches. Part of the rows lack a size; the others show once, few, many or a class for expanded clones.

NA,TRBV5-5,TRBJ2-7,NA,TGTGCCAGCAGCTTATCCGCAGGGAGCAACGAGCAGTACTTC,CASSLSAGSNEQYF
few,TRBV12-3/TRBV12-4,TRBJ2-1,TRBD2,TGTGCCACTGGTCAGGGACTAGCGGGAGTCAATGAGCAGTTCTTC,CATGQGLAGVNEQFF
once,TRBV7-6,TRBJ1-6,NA,TGTGCCAGCAGCTTCTACAGGGCTAATAATTCACCCCTCCACTTT,CASSFYRANNSPLHF
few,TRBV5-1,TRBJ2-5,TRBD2,TGCGCCAGCAGCCCGGGACTAGCGCCAGAGACCCAGTACTTC,CASSPGLAPETQYF
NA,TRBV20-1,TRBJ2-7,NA,TGCAGTGCCGGGGGTTTTGACCCAGAGTCCGTAAACTACGAGCAGTACTTC,CSAGGFDPESVNYEQYF
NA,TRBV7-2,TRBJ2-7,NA,TGTGCCAGCAGCCAACAATCCTTTAGCTCCTACGAGCAGTACTTC,CASSQQSFSSYEQYF
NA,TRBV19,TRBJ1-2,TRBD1,TGTGCCACAAGCGGACAGGGGGCCTATGGCTACACCTTC,CATSGQGAYGYTF
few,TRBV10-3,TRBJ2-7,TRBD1,TGTGCCATCAAGGACAGGGACCACGAGCAGTACTTC,CAIKDRDHEQYF
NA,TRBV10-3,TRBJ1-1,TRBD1,TGTACCATCAGCCCAGGGGGCCTGAGGACTGAAGCTTTCTTT,CTISPGGLRTEAFF
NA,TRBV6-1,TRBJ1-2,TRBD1,TGTGCCACCTCAGGCGAGGGGGACAGTTCACGAGGTGGCTACACCTTC,CATSGEGDSSRGGYTF
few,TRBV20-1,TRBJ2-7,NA,TGCAGTGCTAGTAGCCAGGTTTACGAGCAGTACTTC,CSASSQVYEQYF
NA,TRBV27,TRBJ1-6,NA,TGTGCCAGCAGAGGGCCCTATAATTCACCCCTCCACTTT,CASRGPYNSPLHF
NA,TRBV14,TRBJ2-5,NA,TGTGCCAGCAGCCAAGGGGTCCTGACCCAGTACTTC,CASSQGVLTQYF
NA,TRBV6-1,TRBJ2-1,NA,TGTGCCAGCAGTCCTACCGGGGGCTTCGAAAAGCGTGGTGAGCAGTTCTTC,CASSPTGGFEKRGEQFF
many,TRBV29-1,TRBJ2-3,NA,TGCAGCGTTGAAGCGCGCACAGATACGCAGTATTTT,CSVEARTDTQYF
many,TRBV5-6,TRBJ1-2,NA,TGTGCCAGCAGCTTGATGGGGCACGGCTACACCTTC,CASSLMGHGYTF
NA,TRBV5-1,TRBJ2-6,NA,TGCGCCAGCAGCTTCCCGGAAGGTGGGGCCAACGTCCTGACTTTC,CASSFPEGGANVLTF
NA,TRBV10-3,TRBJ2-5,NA,TGTGCCATCAGCTCACCGGACAGGGAGGGAGAAGAGACCCAGTACTTC,CAISSPDREGEETQYF
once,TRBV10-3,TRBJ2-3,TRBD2,TGTGCCATCAGTTCGGCGGGGGGGCAAGATGCGCAGTATTTT,CAISSAGGQDAQYF
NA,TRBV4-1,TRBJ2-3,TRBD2,TGCGCCAGCAGCCAAGATCGGACTAGCGGGATTAGCACAGATACGCAGTATTTT,CASSQDRTSGISTDTQYF
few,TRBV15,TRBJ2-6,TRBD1,TGTGCCACCAGCAGAGATAGACAGGGTCAGAGAGGGGCCAACGTCCTGACTTTC,CATSRDRQGQRGANVLTF
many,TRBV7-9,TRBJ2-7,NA,TGTGCCAGCAGCTCGGACTACGAGCAGTACTTC,CASSSDYEQYF
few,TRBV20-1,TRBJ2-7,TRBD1,TGCAGTGCTCAACAGGGGGCTCAGGAGCAGTACTTC,CSAQQGAQEQYF
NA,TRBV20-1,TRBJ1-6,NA,TGCAGTGCTAGTTCCAGCTATAATTCACCCCTCCACTTT,CSASSSYNSPLHF
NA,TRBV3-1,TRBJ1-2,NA,TGTGCCAGCAGCCAGAACTTCTATGGCTACACCTTC,CASSQNFYGYTF
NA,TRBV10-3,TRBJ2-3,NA,TGTGCCATCAGGGCCCCTCGGGGGACCGGCCCAGATACGCAGTATTTT,CAIRAPRGTGPDTQYF
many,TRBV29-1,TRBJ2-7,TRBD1,TGCAGCGTAAGACAGGGTTTCTACGAGCAGTACTTC,CSVRQGFYEQYF
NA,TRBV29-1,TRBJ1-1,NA,TGCAGCGTTGAAGGTCACATGGGCCAGCTAATGAACACTGAAGCTTTCTTT,CSVEGHMGQLMNTEAFF
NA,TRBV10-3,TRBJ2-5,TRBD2,TGTGCCATCAAGAGCGGGGGGGAAGAGACCCAGTACTTC,CAIKSGGEETQYF
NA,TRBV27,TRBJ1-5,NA,TGTGCCAGCAGTTTTGCAGGGGCAGGGCCCCAGCATTTT,CASSFAGAGPQHF
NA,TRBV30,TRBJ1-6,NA,TGTGCCTGGAGTGCCCCGGGCTCCTATAATTCACCCCTCCACTTT,CAWSAPGSYNSPLHF
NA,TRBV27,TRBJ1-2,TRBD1,TGTGCCAGCAGTATCGACAGGGAGTATGGCTACACCTTC,CASSIDREYGYTF
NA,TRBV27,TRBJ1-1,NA,TGTGCCAGCGCCCGGACAGCGAACACTGAAGCTTTCTTT,CASARTANTEAFF
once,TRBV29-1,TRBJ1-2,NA,TGCAGCGTTGAGCGAGAGTCTTGTGGTGGCTACACCTTC,CSVERESCGGYTF
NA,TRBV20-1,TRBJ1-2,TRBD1,TGCAGTGCCACCGACAGGGTATATGGCTACACCTTC,CSATDRVYGYTF
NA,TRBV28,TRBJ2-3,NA,TGTGCCAGCAGTTTGCGGACAGGTTTAGTGGGAGGACCTTCGGTAAGAACAGATACGCAGTATTTT,CASSLRTGLVGGPSVRTDTQYF
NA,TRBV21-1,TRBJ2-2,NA,TGTGCCAGCAGCAAAGCCAGGGGGGAGCTGTTTTTT,CASSKARGELFF
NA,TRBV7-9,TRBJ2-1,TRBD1,TGTGCCAGCAGCTTTCTCATCCGGACAGGGAGTATGGATGAGCAGTTCTTC,CASSFLIRTGSMDEQFF
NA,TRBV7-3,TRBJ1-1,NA,TGTGCCAGCAGCAACCCAATACAGGGCGGGCTCACTGAAGCTTTCTTT,CASSNPIQGGLTEAFF
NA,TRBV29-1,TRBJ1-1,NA,TGCAGCGTTAAAGGGTTGCGGAACACTGAAGCTTTCTTT,CSVKGLRNTEAFF
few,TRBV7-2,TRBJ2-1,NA,TGTGCCAGCAGTCGAACTTGGGATGAGCAGTTCTTC,CASSRTWDEQFF
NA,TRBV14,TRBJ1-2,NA,TGTGCCAGTGCCGGGTCTTACTACTATGGCTACACCTTC,CASAGSYYYGYTF
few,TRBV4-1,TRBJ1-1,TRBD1,TGCGCCAGCAGCCGTCTTCCGGGACAGTACACTGAAGCTTTCTTT,CASSRLPGQYTEAFF
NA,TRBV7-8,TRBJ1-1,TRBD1,TGTGCCAGCAGTGACGGACAGGGGCACACTGAAGCTTTCTTT,CASSDGQGHTEAFF
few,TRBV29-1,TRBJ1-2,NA,TGCAGCGTTGCAGACACCGGGTTGAGGGGCTACACCTTC,CSVADTGLRGYTF
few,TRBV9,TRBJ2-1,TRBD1,TGTGCCAGCAGCAAGCGACAGGGGAGCGATGAGCAGTTCTTC,CASSKRQGSDEQFF